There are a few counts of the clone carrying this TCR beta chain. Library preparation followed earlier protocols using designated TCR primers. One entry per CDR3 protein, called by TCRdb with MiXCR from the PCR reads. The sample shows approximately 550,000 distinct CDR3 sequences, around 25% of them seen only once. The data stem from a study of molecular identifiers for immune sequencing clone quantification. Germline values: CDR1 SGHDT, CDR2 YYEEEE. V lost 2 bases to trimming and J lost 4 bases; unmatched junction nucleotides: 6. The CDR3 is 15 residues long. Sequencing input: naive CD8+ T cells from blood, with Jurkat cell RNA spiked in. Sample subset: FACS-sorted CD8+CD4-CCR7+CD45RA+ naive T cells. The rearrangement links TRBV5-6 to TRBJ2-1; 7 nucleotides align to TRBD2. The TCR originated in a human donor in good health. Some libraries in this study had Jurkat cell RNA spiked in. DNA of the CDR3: TGTGCCAGCAGCTTCCAACCTAGCGGTTACAATGAGCAGTTCTTC. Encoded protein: CASSFQPSGYNEQFF.